The sequence of this T cell receptor (beta chain) was determined in a study of T cells in Graves' hyperthyroidism and ophthalmopathy. TCR beta CDR3 sequences were amplified from RNA transcripts. A set of HTBI primers served as the primers for a first-round RT-PCR of the TCR CDR3. One entry per CDR3 protein, called by TCRdb with MiXCR from the multiplex PCR reads. The sample contains about 270,000 distinct CDR3 sequences, less than 30% of which appear only once. V lost 5 bases and J 3 bases, leaving 7 bases between the germline ends. Germline CDR1 reads DFQATT; CDR2 reads SNEGSKA (reference sequence). This CDR3 spans 11 amino acids.

The receptor's source is a man aged 40-55 years with Graves' hyperthyroidism that later progressed to Graves' ophthalmopathy. V usage is TRBV20-1 and J usage is TRBJ1-2; D remains unclear. Material: blood. This chain's CDR3 is CSAPAYYGYTF. The CDR3 coding sequence is TGCAGTGCTCCCGCCTACTATGGCTACACCTTC.